Shown below are 22 T cell receptor beta chains from a single sample sequenced in a study of read filtering for tumor transcriptome and immune sequencing. The library was built from roughly 400 ng RNA with molecular barcoded adaptors for alpha/delta and beta/gamma chains. TCRdb processed the reads anew with MiXCR; each CDR3 protein has one entry. The sample carries about 86,000 distinct CDR3 sequences, roughly 12% recorded once. Sequences were obtained from a population of CD138-negative cells sorted from bone marrow. Receptors originate from a donor at least 40 years old with multiple myeloma.

This clonotype was observed many times. V and J are TRBV20-1 and TRBJ2-7; no reliable D call. CDR1 and CDR2 from the germline V gene are DFQATT and SNEGSKA (reference sequence). V was shortened by 7 bases and J by 6 bases, with 13 bases between the two germline ends. CDR3 length: 11 amino acids. CDR3 residues: CSVPKSAEQYF. Here the CDR3 DNA reads TGCAGTGTTCCGAAATCTGCCGAGCAGTACTTC.

This clonotype was found many times. J is TRBJ2-4 and V is TRBV6-2 or TRBV6-3, with D unclear. The V end lost 6 bases, the J end lost 1 base, and 10 bases lay between the germline ends. The CDR3 covers 14 residues. The germline V gene has CDR1 MNHEY and CDR2 SVGEGT. This chain's CDR3 is CASRQDGAKNIQYF. The CDR3 nucleotides are TGTGCCAGCAGGCAGGACGGTGCCAAAAACATTCAGTACTTC.

Turning to this clonotype: This sequence may be a read error, since a much larger clone differs from it by one base. The V and J genes are TRBV28 and TRBJ1-4; 8 bases map to TRBD1. CDR3 length: 15 amino acids. CDR1 and CDR2 (germline): MDHEN, SYDVKM. The CDR3 sequence: CASSSQGAVGEELFF. As DNA, the CDR3 is TGTGCCAGCAGTTCGCAGGGGGCAGTGGGTGAAGAACTGTTTTTT.

There are many counts of this clonotype. This chain joins TRBV7-9 and TRBJ2-2; 11 nucleotides align to TRBD1. This CDR3 has 15 residues. The V and J ends lost 5 bases and 6 bases, in that order; junction bases with no gene match: 5. CDR1 and CDR2 (germline): SEHNR, FQNEAQ (reference sequence). CDR3 sequence: CASSTPGQGAGELFF. CDR3 coding DNA: TGTGCCAGCAGCACCCCGGGACAGGGGGCCGGGGAGCTGTTTTTT. Filled out from reference TRBV7-9 and TRBJ2-2, the complete variable domain reads DTGVSQNPRHKITKRGQNVTFRCDPISEHNRLYWYRQTLGQGPEFLTYFQNEAQLEKSRLLSDRFSAERPKGSFSTLEIQRTEQGDSAMYLCASSTPGQGAGELFFGEGSRLTVL.

In this sample, this clonotype turned up many times. V usage is TRBV12-3 or TRBV12-4 and J usage is TRBJ2-5; TRBD2 might be the D (5 bases). This CDR3 is 13 amino acids long. Trimming shortened V by 2 bases and J by 1 base, and 5 bases separated the two germline ends. The CDR3 DNA is TGTGCCAGCAGTTTAAGCGGCCAAGAGACCCAGTACTTC. This gives the protein CASSLSGQETQYF.

In its sample, this clonotype was seen many times. The chain recombines TRBV19 with TRBJ2-1; 8 bases are shared with TRBD1. The junction had 13 bases not matched to a gene; V was cut back by 3 bases and J by 6 bases. The CDR3 has 17 residues. Per germline, CDR1 LNHDA and CDR2 SQIVND (reference sequence). CDR3 sequence (DNA): TGTGCCAGTAGTATGTTAGCAGGGGGCGTGATGGGCAATGAGCAGTTCTTC. Translated: CASSMLAGGVMGNEQFF.

This clonotype turned up a few times. This chain uses TRBV19 with TRBJ2-4; D is tentatively TRBD1 or TRBD2 (7 bases each). V was trimmed by 10 bases and J by 5 bases, leaving 18 bases between them. CDR1 and CDR2 (germline): LNHDA, SQIVND (reference sequence). The CDR3 sequence is 14 residues long. The CDR3 protein is CATGTTGTENIQYF. The CDR3 nucleotides read TGTGCCACCGGGACTACCGGGACAGAAAACATTCAGTACTTC.

This clonotype was recorded many times. The chain combines TRBV5-1 with TRBJ1-1; the D is unclear. Germline CDR1 and CDR2: SGHRS and YFSETQ. Between the trimmed V and J ends, which lost 2 bases and 3 bases, there was a span of 11 bases. The CDR3 spans 14 residues. The CDR3 bases are TGCGCCAGCAGCTTTGGCAGCGGGGACACTGAAGCTTTCTTT. Its protein product is CASSFGSGDTEAFF. Based on the CDR3 plus reference TRBV5-1 and TRBJ1-1, the full variable domain is KAGVTQTPRYLIKTRGQQVTLSCSPISGHRSVSWYQQTPGQGLQFLFEYFSETQRNKGNFPGRFSGRQFSNSRSEMNVSTLELGDSALYLCASSFGSGDTEAFFGQGTRLTVV.

This clonotype was seen more than once but under ten times. This chain connects TRBV9 to TRBJ1-5; D not resolved. V lost 0 bases, J lost 4 bases, and 11 bases lay in between. The germline V gene has CDR1 SGDLS and CDR2 YYNGEE. CDR3 size: 15 residues. The CDR3 here is CASSVVRPGNQPQHF. The DNA for the CDR3 is TGTGCCAGCAGCGTAGTTCGGCCGGGGAATCAGCCCCAGCATTTT.

This clonotype was detected ten times or more. The chain recombines TRBV12-3 or TRBV12-4 with TRBJ1-5; D is unresolved. Trimming removed 6 bases from V and 4 bases from J, with 10 bases in between. The CDR3 covers 13 residues. The CDR3 region is CASSQYSNQPQHF. DNA of the CDR3: TGTGCCAGCAGCCAATACTCTAATCAGCCCCAGCATTTT.

This clonotype showed up many times. The chain has TRBV14 and TRBJ1-1; D unresolved. Trimming stripped 5 bases from V and 5 bases from J, with 12 bases between. Looked up from germline, CDR1 is SGHDN and CDR2 is FVKESK. The length of the CDR3 is 13 residues. The CDR3 spells CASSFSPGTEAFF. DNA for the CDR3: TGTGCCAGCAGCTTCTCACCGGGGACTGAAGCTTTCTTT.

This clonotype was counted between two and nine times. A read error may be the cause here, since a much bigger clone is one base away. V gene TRBV6-1 combines with J gene TRBJ1-2; D may be TRBD1 (6 bases). Germline V CDR1 and CDR2: MNHNS, SASEGT. The CDR3 has 13 amino acids. Trimming took 9 bases from V and 3 from J, leaving 14 bases between them. The CDR3 loop reads CASSRDKDYGYTF. DNA for the CDR3: TGTGCCAGTAGCCGGGACAAGGACTATGGCTACACCTTC.

In its sample, this clonotype was seen once. Since a much larger clone is just one base distant, this may be a read error. The conserved final phenylalanine or tryptophan is absent from the CDR3, which likely points to a read error. The gene calls are TRBV12-3 or TRBV12-4 and TRBJ1-5; D is uncertain. CDR3 length: 15 residues. V lost 6 bases, J lost 6 bases, and 18 bases lay in between. As DNA, the CDR3 is TGTGCCAGCAGCCCAGATTTTCCTTTATCTCAGCCCCAGCATTTA. This gives the protein CASSPDFPLSQPQHL.

Note on this clonotype: This may arise from a read error, as a much more abundant clone is one base away. This rearrangement joins TRBV6-1 to TRBJ2-6, with a weak D call TRBD1 (5 bases). CDR3 length: 16 amino acids. Germline V CDR1 and CDR2: MNHNS, SASEGT. The V end was cut by 6 bases, the J end by 3 bases, with 15 bases between. The CDR3 reads CASSQGAVVGANVLTF. The DNA for the CDR3 is TGTGCCAGCAGCCAAGGGGCGGTCGTTGGGGCCAACGTCCTGACTTTC.

About this clonotype: A much larger clone differs by one base, so this may be a read error. The V gene is TRBV5-1, the J gene TRBJ2-5; D possibly corresponds to TRBD1 (8 bases). The CDR3 totals 13 residues. The V gene's germline CDR1 is SGHRS and CDR2 YFSETQ. The CDR3 sequence is CASSHRGGESQYF. CDR3 DNA: TGCGCCAGCAGCCACAGGGGGGGAGAGTCCCAGTACTTC.

The CDR3 nucleotides read TGTGCCAGCAGCACTAGCGGGAGTAGTACCAAAAACATTCAGTACTTC. This sequence encodes CASSTSGSSTKNIQYF. This chain connects TRBV6-5 to TRBJ2-4; TRBD2 matches 11 bases. The V and J ends lost 6 bases and 2 bases, in that order; junction bases with no gene match: 6. From germline, CDR1 is MNHEY and CDR2 SVGAGI. The CDR3 consists of 16 residues.

Sample share makes this clonotype medium-sized. The chain couples TRBV7-9 to TRBJ2-1, with D possibly TRBD2 on 6 matching bases. Trimming took 7 bases from V and 0 from J, leaving 13 bases between them. The germline CDR1 and CDR2 sequences are SEHNR and FQNEAQ (reference sequence). This CDR3 is 15 amino acids long. CDR3: CASTSASSSYNEQFF. Here the CDR3 DNA reads TGTGCCAGCACTAGCGCTTCGAGCTCCTACAATGAGCAGTTCTTC.

This clonotype appeared many times. This rearrangement joins TRBV20-1 to TRBJ2-7, with D perhaps being TRBD1 or TRBD2 (5 bases each). CDR1 and CDR2 (germline): DFQATT, SNEGSKA (reference sequence). This CDR3 has 13 residues. V lost 6 bases and J lost 5, with 17 bases in between. The DNA for the CDR3 is TGCAGTGCCCTACGAGGGACCAGAGACGAGCAGTACTTC. Protein sequence: CSALRGTRDEQYF.

This clonotype was seen many times. The chain combines TRBV18 with TRBJ2-1; TRBD2 matches at 10 bases. The CDR3 contains 15 residues. Germline loops: CDR1 KGHSH, CDR2 LQKENI. The junction had 12 bases not matched to a gene; V was cut back by 8 bases and J by 8 bases. As DNA, the CDR3 is TGTGCCAGCGTATTTACTAGCGGGGCATATTATGAGCAGTTCTTC. It is translated as CASVFTSGAYYEQFF.

This clonotype was found many times. The chain links TRBV5-1 to TRBJ2-6, with D perhaps being TRBD1 or TRBD2 (5 bases each). The CDR3 totals 15 residues. Trimming stripped 4 bases from V and 2 bases from J, with 10 bases between. CDR1 SGHRS and CDR2 YFSETQ come from the germline V gene. CDR3 amino acids: CASSPVGAGANVLTF. CDR3 DNA: TGCGCCAGCAGCCCAGTGGGGGCTGGGGCCAACGTCCTGACTTTC. Filled out from reference TRBV5-1 and TRBJ2-6, the complete variable domain reads KAGVTQTPRYLIKTRGQQVTLSCSPISGHRSVSWYQQTPGQGLQFLFEYFSETQRNKGNFPGRFSGRQFSNSRSEMNVSTLELGDSALYLCASSPVGAGANVLTFGAGSRLTVL.

J is TRBJ1-1 and V is TRBV20-1; D remains ambiguous. V was clipped by 8 bases and J by 0 bases, with 13 bases between them. CDR3 length equals 13 residues. CDR1 and CDR2 (germline): DFQATT, SNEGSKA (reference sequence). As DNA, the CDR3 is TGCAGTCCATTAGCCTCCTTGAACACTGAAGCTTTCTTT. This encodes CSPLASLNTEAFF.

This clonotype was recorded many times. This chain joins TRBV7-2 and TRBJ2-5, with 7 positions matching TRBD2. The ends lost 4 bases at V and 3 bases at J; junction bases unmatched: 8. Germline V gene lookup returns CDR1 SGHTA and CDR2 FQGNSA. The length of the CDR3 is 15 residues. The CDR3 loop reads CASSSILGRKETQYF. DNA of the CDR3: TGTGCCAGCAGCTCAATCCTCGGGAGGAAAGAGACCCAGTACTTC.